The 32 T cell receptor beta chains given below trace back to one sample, sequenced in a study of CD8 T cells in Susac syndrome. When the RNA was reverse transcribed, random hexamers were used with an input of roughly 0.45 to 1 ug. From the immunoSEQ multiplex PCR reads, TCRdb called clonotypes with MiXCR, one entry per CDR3 protein. The sample has some 150,000 distinct CDR3 sequences, approximately 95% seen once. What was sequenced was CD4+ T cells from PBMCs. Receptors originate from a human donor with Susac syndrome.

The CDR3 region is CSAAGLAGGGGTQYF. The CDR3, as DNA: TGCAGTGCTGCTGGACTAGCGGGGGGAGGTGGGACCCAGTACTTC. This rearrangement joins TRBV20-1 to TRBJ2-5; 14 bases are shared with TRBD2. Trimming removed 5 bases from V and 7 bases from J; junction bases left unmatched: 9. In germline, CDR1 is DFQATT, CDR2 SNEGSKA (reference sequence). The CDR3 is made up of 15 amino acids.

V is TRBV29-1 and J is TRBJ2-7; D may be TRBD2 (5 bases). The germline CDR1 and CDR2 sequences are SQVTM and ANQGSEA. The CDR3 loop spans 12 amino acids. With 0 bases removed from V and 2 bases from J, the gap between germline ends came to 5 bases. CDR3 amino acids: CSVEEGAYEQYF. CDR3 nucleotides: TGCAGCGTTGAAGAGGGAGCCTACGAGCAGTACTTC.

V is TRBV4-1 and J is TRBJ2-5; D is unclear. The V end was cut by 0 bases, the J end by 7 bases, with 18 bases between. Germline CDR1 and CDR2: MGHRA and YSYEKL. The CDR3 is 16 residues long. The CDR3 DNA is TGCGCCAGCAGCCAAGAGTACAACCTCATGTCGGGGACCCAGTACTTC. The encoded protein is CASSQEYNLMSGTQYF.

This chain joins TRBV7-2 and TRBJ2-3, with 12 nucleotides matching TRBD2. Germline-derived CDR1 and CDR2 are SGHTA and FQGNSA. With 1 base clipped from V and 5 bases from J, the junction kept 4 bases outside the gene matches. This CDR3 region has 16 residues. Here the CDR3 reads CASSLGLAGAIDTQYF. The CDR3, as DNA: TGTGCCAGCAGCTTAGGACTAGCGGGGGCCATAGATACGCAGTATTTT.

The V gene is TRBV29-1, the J gene TRBJ1-2; no firm D call. CDR3 length: 13 residues. The germline CDR1 and CDR2 sequences are SQVTM and ANQGSEA. V dropped 7 bases and J dropped 8 bases, with 20 bases sitting between them. Written as DNA, the CDR3 is TGCAGCGCTCACCGGCCCGAAGAGAGGGGCTACACCTTC. This codes for CSAHRPEERGYTF.

CDR3 DNA sequence: TGTGCCACCAGCAGAGCGGAGGCTGGCTACACCTTC. Encoded protein: CATSRAEAGYTF. The V gene is TRBV15, the J gene TRBJ1-2; D unresolved. Trimming shortened V by 1 base and J by 7 bases, and 7 bases separated the two germline ends. Germline values: CDR1 LNHNV, CDR2 YYDKDF (reference sequence). CDR3 length equals 12 residues.

CDR3 DNA sequence: TGCAGCGTTGTTATGTTGGGACAGGCTCACTCTGGGGCCAACGTCCTGACTTTC. It translates to CSVVMLGQAHSGANVLTF. The chain recombines TRBV29-1 with TRBJ2-6; 8 bases agree with TRBD1. Germline V gives CDR1 SQVTM, CDR2 ANQGSEA. The junction had 11 bases not matched to a gene; V was cut back by 4 bases and J by 0 bases. The CDR3 runs 18 residues. Full variable domain (rest looked up from reference TRBV29-1 and TRBJ2-6): SAVISQKPSRDICQRGTSLTIQCQVDSQVTMMFWYRQQPGQSLTLIATANQGSEATYESGFVIDKFPISRPNLTFSTLTVSNMSPEDSSIYLCSVVMLGQAHSGANVLTFGAGSRLTVL.

The rearrangement links TRBV7-3 to TRBJ2-2; 7 nucleotides line up with TRBD1. Germline V gene lookup returns CDR1 SGHTA and CDR2 FQGTGA. V lost 5 bases, J lost 0 bases, and 3 bases stayed unmatched. There are 15 residues in the CDR3. The DNA of the CDR3 is TGTGCCAGCAGCAAAGGGACAGCGAACACCGGGGAGCTGTTTTTT. It codes for CASSKGTANTGELFF.

The J gene is TRBJ1-1, the V gene TRBV5-6; 8 positions agree with TRBD1. After removal of 4 bases from V and 4 bases from J, the junction contained 9 bases not matched to a gene. CDR1 is SGHDT and CDR2 is YYEEEE in the germline V gene. The CDR3 runs 15 residues. The CDR3 DNA reads as TGTGCCAGCAGCCCAAGAAGAACAGGGGGCACTGAAGCTTTCTTT. Translating gives CASSPRRTGGTEAFF.

V and J are TRBV4-1 and TRBJ1-2, with unresolved D. The CDR3 covers 16 residues. V gave up 0 bases and J gave up 2 bases, with 13 bases separating them. CDR1 and CDR2 (germline): MGHRA, YSYEKL. Written as DNA, the CDR3 is TGCGCCAGCAGCCAAGAACTTGGTCGGGAGAACTATGGCTACACCTTC. Residues: CASSQELGRENYGYTF.

The chain has TRBV5-6 and TRBJ2-4; TRBD2 might be the D (6 bases). V dropped 4 bases and J dropped 6 bases, with 11 bases sitting between them. This CDR3 region has 13 residues. Per the germline V gene, CDR1 is SGHDT and CDR2 is YYEEEE. This CDR3 reads CASSRGAGNIQYF. The CDR3, as DNA: TGTGCCAGCAGCCGCGGGGCGGGAAACATTCAGTACTTC.

This sequence joins TRBV3-1 and TRBJ2-1, with 9 positions matching TRBD2. The CDR3 has 16 residues. Germline CDR1 reads LGHDT; CDR2 reads YNNKEL (reference sequence). V lost 1 base, J lost 6 bases, and 7 bases stayed unmatched. The CDR3 DNA sequence: TGTGCCAGCAGCCAAGGAATAGCGGGGGTGTCCAATGAGCAGTTCTTC. This translates into CASSQGIAGVSNEQFF.

This CDR3 reads CASSHKAARRIQETQYF. DNA of the CDR3: TGTGCCAGCAGTCATAAGGCCGCACGGAGAATCCAAGAGACCCAGTACTTC. V is TRBV12-3 or TRBV12-4 and J is TRBJ2-5, with D hard to call. The CDR3 is made up of 17 amino acids. The germline V and J ends were trimmed by 5 bases and 1 base, with 20 bases remaining between them.

This clonotype has only one observation. At one of its ends the junction is not consistent with the germline gene, which may arise from a read error. The chain recombines TRBV5-1 with TRBJ2-1, with 7 bases aligning to TRBD2. Germline V gives CDR1 SGHRS, CDR2 YFSETQ. The CDR3 totals 15 residues. CDR3 sequence (DNA): TGCGCCAGCAGCCCCACGACTAGCTCCCACAATGAGCAGTTCTTC. As protein: CASSPTTSSHNEQFF.

This sequence joins TRBV23-1 and TRBJ1-5, with D unclear. TRBV23-1 is marked as an open reading frame, function uncertain. V was trimmed by 6 bases and J by 10 bases, leaving 10 bases between them. The CDR3 contains 11 residues. The CDR3 spells CASSLMEPQHF. CDR3 in DNA: TGCGCCAGCAGCCTGATGGAACCCCAGCATTTT.

V is TRBV5-1 and J is TRBJ2-1; 12 positions agree with TRBD2. Germline V lookup: CDR1 SGHRS, CDR2 YFSETQ. This CDR3 has 15 amino acids. V shed 4 bases, J shed 6 bases, and the junction held 5 bases outside the gene matches. The CDR3 is CASSALAGGPNEQFF. DNA of the CDR3: TGCGCCAGCAGCGCCCTAGCGGGGGGGCCCAATGAGCAGTTCTTC.

CDR3 sequence reads: CASTHAQRSTDTQYF. For the CDR3, the DNA is TGTGCCAGCACCCACGCCCAGAGGAGCACAGATACGCAGTATTTT. The V gene is TRBV2, the J gene TRBJ2-3, with D unresolved. Germline lookup yields CDR1 SNHLY and CDR2 FYNNEI. This CDR3 contains 15 residues. V was clipped by 7 bases and J by 0 bases, with 14 bases between them.

The chain is built from TRBV20-1 and TRBJ1-2, with D possibly TRBD1 on 5 matching bases. This CDR3 is 13 amino acids long. V gave up 4 bases and J gave up 0 bases, with 9 bases separating them. Germline V gives CDR1 DFQATT, CDR2 SNEGSKA (reference sequence). CDR3 protein: CSATTETNYGYTF. In DNA form, the CDR3 reads TGCAGTGCTACGACAGAGACTAACTATGGCTACACCTTC.

V gene TRBV3-1 combines with J gene TRBJ2-1, with D hard to call. This CDR3 has 12 residues. Trimming removed 4 bases at V and 6 bases at J, with 7 bases between. Germline loops: CDR1 LGHDT, CDR2 YNNKEL (reference sequence). Here the CDR3 reads CASSRAANEQFF. The CDR3, as DNA: TGTGCCAGCAGCCGGGCAGCCAATGAGCAGTTCTTC.

The CDR3 nucleotides read TGTGCCAGCAGCGTCGGGACTAGCAGCCACAATGAGCAGTTCTTC. Protein: CASSVGTSSHNEQFF. The V gene is TRBV9, the J gene TRBJ2-1; the match to TRBD2 covers 9 bases. V lost 2 bases, J lost 5 bases, and 5 bases stayed unmatched. CDR1 and CDR2 from the germline V gene are SGDLS and YYNGEE. The CDR3 length is 15 residues.

The CDR3: CASSPGQGVATFF. The DNA for the CDR3 is TGTGCCAGCAGCCCGGGACAGGGGGTTGCGACTTTCTTT. The V gene is TRBV3-1, the J gene TRBJ1-1; 11 bases agree with TRBD1. Germline lookup yields CDR1 LGHDT and CDR2 YNNKEL (reference sequence). After removal of 4 bases from V and 12 bases from J, the junction contained 7 bases not matched to a gene. CDR3 length: 13 amino acids.

The V gene is TRBV23-1, the J gene TRBJ2-1; D is undetermined. TRBV23-1 is an ORF, with its function uncertain. The CDR3 loop spans 13 amino acids. V was trimmed by 5 bases and J by 8 bases, leaving 13 bases between them. The CDR3 DNA sequence: TGCGCCAGCAGTTTGAGCCAGGCCCATGAGCAGTTCTTC. Its protein is CASSLSQAHEQFF.

This rearrangement joins TRBV20-1 to TRBJ1-4; possible D gene TRBD1, 6 bases. V was clipped by 5 bases and J by 6 bases, with 22 bases between them. The CDR3 extends over 16 amino acids. In germline, CDR1 is DFQATT, CDR2 SNEGSKA (reference sequence). CDR3: CSAPPIGGAVDEKLFF. CDR3 sequence (DNA): TGCAGTGCTCCCCCCATCGGGGGGGCGGTCGATGAAAAACTGTTTTTT.

The genes are TRBV5-1 and TRBJ2-2; 9 bases match TRBD2. CDR3 length: 19 amino acids. CDR1 and CDR2 from the germline V gene are SGHRS and YFSETQ. The junction had 10 bases not matched to a gene; V was cut back by 1 base and J by 0 bases. The CDR3 is CASSLKAASGAANTGELFF. The DNA of the CDR3 is TGCGCCAGCAGCTTGAAGGCGGCTAGCGGGGCTGCGAACACCGGGGAGCTGTTTTTT.

The chain has TRBV3-1 and TRBJ1-3; D is possibly TRBD1 (6 bases). Germline CDR1 and CDR2: LGHDT and YNNKEL (reference sequence). The CDR3 is 15 residues long. Between the trimmed V and J ends, which lost 4 bases and 0 bases, there was a span of 10 bases. The CDR3 sequence is CASSRTGISGNTIYF. The CDR3 region has the DNA TGTGCCAGCAGCCGAACAGGGATCTCTGGAAACACCATATATTTT.

CDR3: CASSFGTSGGKTDTQYF. The CDR3 region has the DNA TGTGCCAGCAGCTTTGGGACTAGCGGGGGAAAGACGGATACGCAGTATTTT. The chain has TRBV11-2 and TRBJ2-3; 14 positions agree with TRBD2. Germline CDR1 and CDR2: SGHAT and FQNNGV. Trimming removed 3 bases from V and 6 bases from J; junction bases left unmatched: 8. The CDR3 consists of 17 residues.

The genes are TRBV5-1 and TRBJ2-1; 11 bases agree with TRBD2. CDR1 is SGHRS, CDR2 YFSETQ, per germline. V lost 1 base to trimming and J lost 8 bases; unmatched junction nucleotides: 8. The CDR3 extends over 16 amino acids. As DNA, the CDR3 is TGCGCCAGCAGCTTGACTAGCGGGGGCCCTAGCGATGAGCAGTTCTTC. It codes for CASSLTSGGPSDEQFF.

The chain employs TRBV20-1 and TRBJ2-5, with 11 positions matching TRBD2. This CDR3 contains 17 residues. V lost 6 bases, J lost 3 bases, and 15 bases stayed unmatched. Germline V lookup: CDR1 DFQATT, CDR2 SNEGSKA (reference sequence). In DNA, the CDR3 is TGCAGTGCCGGCCTTGCCGGGACTAGCGGTTTGAAAGAGACCCAGTACTTC. Amino acid sequence: CSAGLAGTSGLKETQYF.

The genes are TRBV20-1 and TRBJ1-2; TRBD1 is a possible D gene (6 bases). Per the germline V gene, CDR1 is DFQATT and CDR2 is SNEGSKA (reference sequence). The CDR3 sequence is 14 residues long. V lost 0 bases and J 4 bases, leaving 12 bases between the germline ends. CDR3: CSARERQVSYGYTF. CDR3 bases: TGCAGTGCTAGAGAAAGACAGGTCTCCTATGGCTACACCTTC.

The chain uses TRBV7-3 and TRBJ2-1, with 7 positions matching TRBD2. In germline, CDR1 is SGHTA, CDR2 FQGTGA. V lost 1 base to trimming and J lost 3 bases; unmatched junction nucleotides: 0. The CDR3 loop spans 14 amino acids. The CDR3 sequence is CASSLSGGYNEQFF. The CDR3, as DNA: TGTGCCAGCAGCTTAAGCGGGGGCTACAATGAGCAGTTCTTC. The complete variable domain, with remaining parts taken from reference TRBV7-3 and TRBJ2-1, reads GAGVSQTPSNKVTEKGKYVELRCDPISGHTALYWYRQSLGQGPEFLIYFQGTGAADDSGLPNDRFFAVRPEGSVSTLKIQRTERGDSAVYLCASSLSGGYNEQFFGPGTRLTVL.

The chain is built from TRBV6-5 and TRBJ1-2, with 7 positions matching TRBD1. Trimming removed 0 bases from V and 4 bases from J; junction bases left unmatched: 5. The CDR3 runs 15 residues. Germline CDR1 is MNHEY and CDR2 is SVGAGI. This CDR3 is CASSYSTGVAYGYTF. CDR3 coding DNA: TGTGCCAGCAGTTACTCCACAGGGGTGGCCTATGGCTACACCTTC.

The chain joins TRBV5-1 to TRBJ2-5; D remains unclear. The germline gives CDR1 SGHRS, CDR2 YFSETQ. CDR3 length: 12 residues. V lost 1 base and J 2 bases, leaving 3 bases between the germline ends. CDR3 amino acids: CASSLTQETQYF. The CDR3 bases are TGCGCCAGCAGCTTGACTCAAGAGACCCAGTACTTC.